This paragraph covers one T cell receptor beta chain sequence. The sample comes from a study of T cell changes during pregnancy in multiple sclerosis. Profiled with immunoSEQ multiplex PCR; TCRdb holds only in-frame clones, not every one. Of fewer than 90,000 clones listed, just over 90% were seen once; the top ten hold less than 1.5%. V lost 0 bases and J lost 6; bases outside the gene matches: 6. CDR3 size: 16 residues. Germline values: CDR1 SGHNT, CDR2 YYREEE (reference sequence). The V call is TRBV5-4, the J call TRBJ2-1, with TRBD1 matching 10 bases. The sample consisted of peripheral blood, taken in the third trimester of pregnancy. The TCR sequence derives from a female donor in good health, enrolled as a control in a pregnancy study. CDR3 nucleotide sequence: TGTGCCAGCAGCTTGGCCGGGACAGGGGCCGTCAATGAGCAGTTCTTC. Translated: CASSLAGTGAVNEQFF.